The clone carrying this T cell receptor (beta chain) was seen only a few times. No antigen is known for it. The data were obtained in a study of beta chain features in type 1 diabetes. Reverse transcribing all isolated RNA meant expressed TCRB transcripts were sequenced. Reads from naive, central memory and regulatory T cell samples averaged around 3.6 million. TCRdb keeps only in-frame clones here, not all; method: immunoSEQ multiplex PCR. The data show under 300,000 clones, roughly 30% seen once. Each of the sorted populations had a purity greater than 95%. Points from the study as a whole: Within each of all four CD4+ subsets, Type 1 diabetes patients had TCRB CDR3s that were moderately but significantly shorter.

V was clipped by 3 bases and J by 6 bases; unmatched bases: 6. The CDR3 is 14 amino acids. Germline values: CDR1 SGHVS, CDR2 FQNEAQ. The sequenced material came from central memory CD4+ T cells from blood. This chain connects TRBV7-8 to TRBJ1-2, with 8 bases identical to TRBD1. The TCR sequence derives from a man aged 30-40 years in good health. CDR3 loop: CASSFGQGSDGYTF. The CDR3 DNA reads as TGTGCCAGCAGCTTTGGACAGGGCTCAGATGGCTACACCTTC.